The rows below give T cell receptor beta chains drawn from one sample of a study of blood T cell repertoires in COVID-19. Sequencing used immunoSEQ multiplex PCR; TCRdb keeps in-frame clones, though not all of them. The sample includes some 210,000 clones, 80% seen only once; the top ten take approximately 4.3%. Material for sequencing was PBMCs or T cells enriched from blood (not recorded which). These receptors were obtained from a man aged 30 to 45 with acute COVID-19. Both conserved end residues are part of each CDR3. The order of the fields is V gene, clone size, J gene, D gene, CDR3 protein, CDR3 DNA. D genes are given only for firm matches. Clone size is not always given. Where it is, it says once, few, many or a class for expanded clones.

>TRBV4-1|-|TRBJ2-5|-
CASSHPLGTQYF
TGCGCCAGCAGCCATCCCCTCGGGACCCAGTACTTC
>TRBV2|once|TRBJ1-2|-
CASSDLSGLNGYTF
TGTGCCAGCAGTGACCTCTCCGGGTTGAATGGCTACACCTTC
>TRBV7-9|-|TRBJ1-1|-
CASSPHDADTEAFF
TGTGCCAGCAGCCCCCACGACGCGGATACTGAAGCTTTCTTT
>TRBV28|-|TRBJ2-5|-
CASRTGQESQYF
TGTGCCAGCAGGACCGGACAAGAGAGCCAGTACTTC
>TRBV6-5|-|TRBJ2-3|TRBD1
CASSYLKDRGTQYF
TGTGCCAGCAGTTACTTGAAAGACAGGGGTACGCAGTATTTT
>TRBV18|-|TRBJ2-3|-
CASSPPLASDTQYF
TGTGCCAGCTCACCACCGCTAGCCTCAGATACGCAGTATTTT
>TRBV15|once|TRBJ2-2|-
CATSNRVILNTGELFF
TGTGCCACCAGCAACCGAGTAATTTTGAACACCGGGGAGCTGTTTTTT
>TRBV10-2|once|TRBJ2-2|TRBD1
CASISPGQGNTGELFF
TGCGCCAGCATTTCCCCGGGACAGGGGAACACCGGGGAGCTGTTTTTT
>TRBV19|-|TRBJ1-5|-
CASSIGRGANQPQHF
TGTGCCAGTAGTATAGGCAGGGGTGCAAATCAGCCCCAGCATTTT
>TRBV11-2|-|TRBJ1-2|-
CASSSSFTGGYTF
TGTGCCAGCAGCTCTTCCTTCACGGGAGGCTACACCTTC
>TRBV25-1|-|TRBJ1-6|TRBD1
CASRRDRGSSPLHF
TGTGCCAGCAGGAGGGACAGGGGATCCTCCCCCCTCCACTTT
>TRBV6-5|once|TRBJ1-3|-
CASSRGNTIYF
TGTGCCAGCAGCCGTGGAAACACCATATATTTT
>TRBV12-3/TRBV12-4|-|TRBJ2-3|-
CASSFKAGDTQYF
TGTGCCAGCAGTTTCAAGGCGGGAGATACGCAGTATTTT
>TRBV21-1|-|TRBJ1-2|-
CASKRQVEYGYTF
TGTGCCAGCAAACGACAGGTTGAGTATGGCTACACCTTC
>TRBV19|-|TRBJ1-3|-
CASSILGPSGNTIYF
TGTGCCAGTAGTATTCTCGGTCCCTCTGGAAACACCATATATTTT
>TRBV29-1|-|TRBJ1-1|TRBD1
CSVRQGLNTEAFF
TGCAGCGTTAGACAGGGATTGAACACTGAAGCTTTCTTT
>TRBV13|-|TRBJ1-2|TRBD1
CASSPSYGQGSNYGYTF
TGTGCCAGCAGCCCATCCTACGGACAGGGGAGCAACTATGGCTACACCTTC
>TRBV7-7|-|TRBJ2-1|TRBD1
CASSYRQGAYNEQFF
TGTGCCAGCAGCTACCGACAGGGGGCCTACAATGAGCAGTTCTTC
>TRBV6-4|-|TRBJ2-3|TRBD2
CASSDSGTSGTDTQYF
TGTGCCAGCAGTGACTCAGGGACTAGCGGCACAGATACGCAGTATTTT
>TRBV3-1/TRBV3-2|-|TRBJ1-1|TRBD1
CASSRSGGTEAFF
TGTGCCAGCAGCCGGTCAGGGGGCACTGAAGCTTTCTTT
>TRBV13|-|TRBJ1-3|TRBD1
CASSSDRVFSGNTIYF
TGTGCCAGCAGCTCAGACAGGGTTTTCTCTGGAAACACCATATATTTT
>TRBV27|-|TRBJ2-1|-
CASSFGDYNEQFF
TGTGCCAGCAGTTTTGGAGACTACAATGAGCAGTTCTTC
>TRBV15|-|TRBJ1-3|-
CATRHGGKSGNTIYF
TGTGCCACCAGACATGGGGGGAAGTCTGGAAACACCATATATTTT
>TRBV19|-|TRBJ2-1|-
CASSPSIDGGNEQFF
TGTGCCAGTAGTCCTAGCATTGACGGGGGAAATGAGCAGTTCTTC
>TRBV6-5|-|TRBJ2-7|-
CASVDSLGSYEQYF
TGTGCCAGCGTGGACTCTCTGGGTAGCTACGAGCAGTACTTC
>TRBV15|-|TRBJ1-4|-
CATRPPRLGNEKLFF
TGTGCCACCAGACCTCCCAGGCTTGGTAATGAAAAACTGTTTTTT